The rows below give T cell receptor beta chains drawn from one sample of a study of T cells in Graves' hyperthyroidism and ophthalmopathy. MiXCR, run by TCRdb on the multiplex PCR reads, gives a single entry per CDR3 protein. The data contain 600,000 to 800,000 distinct CDR3 sequences, just over 35% of them singletons. The sample was blood. These receptor sequences come from a woman between 40 and 55 years old with Graves' hyperthyroidism. Each CDR3 is given with its conserved first and last residue. The D gene is left open where the match is weak. Only some rows state a clone size, as once, few, many or a class for expanded clones.

j_call,d_call,v_call,clone_size,cdr3_nt,cdr3_aa
TRBJ1-1,.,TRBV7-3,.,TGTGCCTGGGGTCAGACAGCAGAGAACACTGAAGCTTTCTTT,CAWGQTAENTEAFF
TRBJ2-2,.,TRBV4-1,.,TGCGCCAGCAGCCACACCATTGGAGCAGGGGAGCTGTTTTTT,CASSHTIGAGELFF
TRBJ1-5,.,TRBV19,many,TGTGCCAGTAGGTGGACAACCATCAGCAATCAGCCCCAGCATTTT,CASRWTTISNQPQHF
TRBJ2-1,.,TRBV25-1,.,TGTGCCAGCAGCCAGCCAGGCATAAATGAGCAGTTCTTC,CASSQPGINEQFF
TRBJ1-2,.,TRBV7-2,many,TGTGCCAGCAGCTATCGAAACTATGGCTACACCTTC,CASSYRNYGYTF
TRBJ2-5,.,TRBV6-5,.,TGTGCCAGCAGTTACTCTGGAGGGGGGTACGAGACCCAGTACTTC,CASSYSGGGYETQYF
TRBJ2-7,.,TRBV20-1,.,TGCAGTGCTAGAGTTATTAGCGGCATGACGACCTACGAGCAGTACTTC,CSARVISGMTTYEQYF
TRBJ1-5,.,TRBV15,many,TGTGCCACCAGCAGAGTCGAGGGGAGCAATCAGCCCCAGCATTTT,CATSRVEGSNQPQHF
TRBJ1-3,.,TRBV7-2,.,TGTGCCAGCAGCCAAGACAGCGGTATCAGCTCTGGAAACACCATATATTTT,CASSQDSGISSGNTIYF
TRBJ1-1,TRBD1,TRBV6-1,.,TGTGCCAGCAGTCCTTTTCGACAGGGGTTAGGAGCTTTCTTC,CASSPFRQGLGAFF
TRBJ2-2,.,TRBV27,.,TGTGCCAGCGGATCGGGACACAACACCGGGGAGCTGTTTTTT,CASGSGHNTGELFF
TRBJ1-1,TRBD1,TRBV6-5,few,TGTGCCAGCAGTTACGCGACAGGGGGCTCTCATGGAGCTTTCTTT,CASSYATGGSHGAFF
TRBJ1-5,TRBD1,TRBV29-1,.,TGCAGCGCCGAGACGGGACAGGCCCAGCATTTT,CSAETGQAQHF
TRBJ2-5,.,TRBV7-9,once,TGTGCCAGCGAAAGAGGGGGTCAGGAGACCCAGTACTTC,CASERGGQETQYF
TRBJ2-5,.,TRBV20-1,many,TGCAGTGCTAGTACAGGGATCTCAGAGACCCAGTACTTC,CSASTGISETQYF
TRBJ2-7,TRBD1,TRBV2,once,TGTGCCAGCAGTGAAGGGACAGGGGCCGGGACAGGGGTCTTC,CASSEGTGAGTGVF
TRBJ2-7,.,TRBV29-1,.,TGCAGCCAGGGGGACTCCGACTACGAGCAGTACTTC,CSQGDSDYEQYF
TRBJ1-1,TRBD1,TRBV6-2/TRBV6-3,.,TGTGCCAGCTGTCTCAGGACAGGGTCCATGAACACTGAAGCTTTCTTT,CASCLRTGSMNTEAFF
TRBJ2-3,.,TRBV10-3,.,TGTGCCATCAGTGACTCGGTAGATACGCAGTATTTT,CAISDSVDTQYF
TRBJ1-1,.,TRBV7-2,many,TGTGCCAGCAGCCTACGAAGCTCTACAGCGGAAGCTTTCTTT,CASSLRSSTAEAFF
TRBJ2-3,.,TRBV15,few,TGTGCCACCAGCAGCCACAGGGTAGCAGATACGCAGTATTTT,CATSSHRVADTQYF
TRBJ1-2,.,TRBV11-2,.,TGTGCCAGCAGCACTCCGGGACATAAAGGCAACTATGGCTACACCTTC,CASSTPGHKGNYGYTF
TRBJ2-7,TRBD1,TRBV12-3/TRBV12-4,.,TGTGCCAGCAGTTTCTTCGGGACAGCCTACGAGCAGTACTTC,CASSFFGTAYEQYF